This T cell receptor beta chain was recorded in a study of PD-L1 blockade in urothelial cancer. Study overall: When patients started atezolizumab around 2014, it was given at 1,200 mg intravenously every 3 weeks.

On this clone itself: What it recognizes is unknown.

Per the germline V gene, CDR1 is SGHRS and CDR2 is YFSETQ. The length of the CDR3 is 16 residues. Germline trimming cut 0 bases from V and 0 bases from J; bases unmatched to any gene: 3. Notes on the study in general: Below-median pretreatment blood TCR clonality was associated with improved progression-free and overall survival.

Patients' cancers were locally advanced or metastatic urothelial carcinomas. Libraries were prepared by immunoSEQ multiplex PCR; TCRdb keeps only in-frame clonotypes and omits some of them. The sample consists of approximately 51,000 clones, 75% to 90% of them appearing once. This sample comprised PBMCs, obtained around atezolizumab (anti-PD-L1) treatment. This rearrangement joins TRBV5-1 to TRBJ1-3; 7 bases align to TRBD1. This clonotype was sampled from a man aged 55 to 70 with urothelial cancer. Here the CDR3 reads CASSLEGAYSGNTIYF. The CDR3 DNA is TGCGCCAGCAGCTTGGAGGGGGCCTACTCTGGAAACACCATATATTTT.